The 28 T cell receptor beta chains reported below all come from one sample, sequenced in a study of cytomegalovirus exposure and HLA in healthy donors. Primers: 60 Vbeta forward and 13 Jbeta reverse. Using immunoSEQ multiplex PCR, the repertoire was profiled, and TCRdb retains in-frame clones only, with some absent. The data contain 70,000 to 80,000 clones, around 82% of them singletons. The specimen sequenced was PBMCs. Every receptor here comes from a young man in good health and CMV-seronegative.

V and J are TRBV10-3 and TRBJ1-2, with a tentative D call TRBD1 (6 bases). The V gene's germline CDR1 is ENHRY and CDR2 SYGVKD. The CDR3 runs 14 residues. Trimming took off 6 bases at V and 5 bases at J, with 16 bases between the two ends. DNA of the CDR3: TGTGCCATCAGGGGGGCGTCCCAACTGTATGGCTACACCTTC. This codes for CAIRGASQLYGYTF.

The genes are TRBV7-2 and TRBJ2-2; D is possibly TRBD1 (6 bases). CDR1 is SGHTA and CDR2 is FQGNSA in the germline V gene. The germline V and J ends were trimmed by 1 base and 4 bases, with 7 bases remaining between them. This CDR3 has 14 residues. This chain's CDR3 is CASSLEGGTGELFF. In DNA, the CDR3 is TGTGCCAGCAGCTTAGAAGGGGGCACCGGGGAGCTGTTTTTT.

The gene calls are TRBV19 and TRBJ2-7; 9 nucleotides line up with TRBD1. In germline, CDR1 is LNHDA, CDR2 SQIVND (reference sequence). V lost 5 bases, J lost 3 bases, and 8 bases stayed unmatched. The CDR3 is made up of 15 amino acids. The DNA for the CDR3 is TGTGCCAGTAGTTCCCCGGGACAGGGCTACTACGAGCAGTACTTC. It translates to CASSSPGQGYYEQYF. Full variable domain (remainder filled in from reference TRBV19 and TRBJ2-7): DGGITQSPKYLFRKEGQNVTLSCEQNLNHDAMYWYRQDPGQGLRLIYYSQIVNDFQKGDIAEGYSVSREKKESFPLTVTSAQKNPTAFYLCASSSPGQGYYEQYFGPGTRLTVT.

This clone was seen just once. The V call is TRBV7-3, the J call TRBJ1-2; D remains ambiguous. The CDR3 consists of 15 residues. The V gene's germline CDR1 is SGHTA and CDR2 FQGTGA. The V gene lost 3 bases and the J gene lost 4 bases, with 15 bases spanning the gap. CDR3 DNA sequence: TGTGCCAGCAGCTTTACGGGTCCAGCTTCCTATGGCTACACCTTC. Amino acid sequence: CASSFTGPASYGYTF. Together with reference TRBV7-3 and TRBJ1-2, the CDR3 gives the full variable domain: GAGVSQTPSNKVTEKGKYVELRCDPISGHTALYWYRQSLGQGPEFLIYFQGTGAADDSGLPNDRFFAVRPEGSVSTLKIQRTERGDSAVYLCASSFTGPASYGYTFGSGTRLTVV.

This chain joins TRBV27 and TRBJ2-1, with TRBD2 matching 12 bases. Germline values: CDR1 MNHEY, CDR2 SMNVEV (reference sequence). This CDR3 region has 16 residues. The junction had 0 bases not matched to a gene; V was cut back by 3 bases and J by 0 bases. This CDR3 reads CASSLTSGSSYNEQFF. As DNA, the CDR3 is TGTGCCAGCAGTTTGACTAGCGGGAGCTCCTACAATGAGCAGTTCTTC.

The chain uses TRBV5-1 and TRBJ2-1; D is possibly TRBD1 (5 bases). CDR3 size: 15 residues. V lost 5 bases, J lost 3 bases, and 15 bases lay in between. Germline values: CDR1 SGHRS, CDR2 YFSETQ. CDR3 residues: CASREQDEVYNEQFF. The CDR3 region has the DNA TGCGCCAGCAGGGAACAGGATGAGGTCTACAATGAGCAGTTCTTC. Full variable domain (outside the CDR3, taken from reference TRBV5-1 and TRBJ2-1): KAGVTQTPRYLIKTRGQQVTLSCSPISGHRSVSWYQQTPGQGLQFLFEYFSETQRNKGNFPGRFSGRQFSNSRSEMNVSTLELGDSALYLCASREQDEVYNEQFFGPGTRLTVL.

The CDR3 coding sequence is TGTGCCAGCAGTGGTACACAAGAGACCCAGTACTTC. Its translation: CASSGTQETQYF. The chain joins TRBV6-6 to TRBJ2-5; D ambiguous. The CDR3 consists of 12 residues. From germline, CDR1 is MNHNY and CDR2 SVGAGI (reference sequence). The V end lost 5 bases, the J end lost 2 bases, and 6 bases lay between the germline ends.

The rearrangement uses TRBV15 and TRBJ1-2; perhaps TRBD1 as D (6 bases). The V gene lost 1 base and the J gene lost 1 base, with 19 bases spanning the gap. This CDR3 comprises 18 residues. Germline-derived CDR1 and CDR2 are LNHNV and YYDKDF (reference sequence). The DNA for the CDR3 is TGTGCCACCAGCAGAGTACAGGGTCCCGCTTTGGATAACTATGGCTACACCTTC. Translation gives CATSRVQGPALDNYGYTF.

The CDR3 here is CASSPNSPLHF. In DNA form, the CDR3 reads TGTGCCAGCAGCCCGAATTCACCCCTCCACTTT. This chain links TRBV2 with TRBJ1-6, with D uncertain. CDR1 is SNHLY and CDR2 is FYNNEI in the germline V gene. V was trimmed by 6 bases and J by 7 bases, leaving 4 bases between them. This CDR3 region has 11 residues. The full variable domain, completed using reference TRBV2 and TRBJ1-6, is EPEVTQTPSHQVTQMGQEVILRCVPISNHLYFYWYRQILGQKVEFLVSFYNNEISEKSEIFDDQFSVERPDGSNFTLKIRSTKLEDSAMYFCASSPNSPLHFGNGTRLTVT.

The genes are TRBV5-1 and TRBJ2-1, with D possibly matching TRBD1 (5 bases). The germline CDR1 and CDR2 sequences are SGHRS and YFSETQ. The ends were cut back, 5 bases at V and 8 bases at J, with 14 bases in the middle. The CDR3 has 13 residues. The CDR3 loop reads CASSPQGGHEQFF. CDR3 coding DNA: TGCGCCAGCAGTCCTCAGGGTGGCCATGAGCAGTTCTTC.

CDR3 sequence: CASSYPSQGKYEQYF. CDR3 bases: TGTGCCAGCAGCTACCCATCACAGGGGAAGTACGAGCAGTACTTC. The chain carries TRBV11-2 and TRBJ2-7, with 7 positions matching TRBD1. V shed 4 bases and J 4 bases; nucleotides not matched to a gene: 10. Germline loops: CDR1 SGHAT, CDR2 FQNNGV. This CDR3 contains 15 residues.

This rearrangement joins TRBV7-3 to TRBJ2-2; possibly TRBD1 for D (5 bases). V lost 1 base and J lost 0, with 9 bases in between. In germline, CDR1 is SGHTA, CDR2 FQGTGA. The CDR3 has 16 amino acids. The CDR3 loop reads CASSLRPGTNTGELFF. CDR3 bases: TGTGCCAGCAGCTTAAGGCCAGGGACGAACACCGGGGAGCTGTTTTTT.

This clone was observed a single time. This rearrangement joins TRBV5-1 to TRBJ1-3; 7 bases are shared with TRBD1. This CDR3 has 17 residues. Trimming cost V 0 bases and J 0 bases; bases outside gene matches: 6. CDR1 is SGHRS, CDR2 YFSETQ, per germline. The CDR3 sequence is CASSLEIGQVSGNTIYF. The CDR3 nucleotides are TGCGCCAGCAGCTTGGAAATAGGACAGGTCTCTGGAAACACCATATATTTT.

V is TRBV28 and J is TRBJ2-7, with 9 bases fitting TRBD1. Germline values: CDR1 MDHEN, CDR2 SYDVKM. The CDR3 contains 15 residues. V trimming: 6 bases; J trimming: 5 bases; junction bases outside the gene matches: 11. The CDR3 is CASRLTGGGGHEQYF. The CDR3 region has the DNA TGTGCCAGCAGACTTACAGGGGGCGGAGGCCACGAGCAGTACTTC. The full variable domain, in which reference TRBV28 and TRBJ2-7 provide the parts outside the CDR3, is DVKVTQSSRYLVKRTGEKVFLECVQDMDHENMFWYRQDPGLGLRLIYFSYDVKMKEKGDIPEGYSVSREKKERFSLILESASTNQTSMYLCASRLTGGGGHEQYFGPGTRLTVT.

The count of this clone is one. This rearrangement joins TRBV7-9 to TRBJ2-7; TRBD2 matches at 11 bases. Per the germline V gene, CDR1 is SEHNR and CDR2 is FQNEAQ (reference sequence). CDR3 length: 15 amino acids. V trimming: 5 bases; J trimming: 3 bases; junction bases outside the gene matches: 6. The CDR3: CASSPVAGGNYEQYF. Written as DNA, the CDR3 is TGTGCCAGCAGCCCGGTAGCGGGAGGGAACTACGAGCAGTACTTC. Together with reference TRBV7-9 and TRBJ2-7, the CDR3 gives the full variable domain: DTGVSQNPRHKITKRGQNVTFRCDPISEHNRLYWYRQTLGQGPEFLTYFQNEAQLEKSRLLSDRFSAERPKGSFSTLEIQRTEQGDSAMYLCASSPVAGGNYEQYFGPGTRLTVT.

The chain employs TRBV7-2 and TRBJ1-1; D unresolved. V was trimmed by 5 bases and J by 1 base, leaving 14 bases between them. Germline V gene sequence: CDR1 SGHTA, CDR2 FQGNSA. CDR3 length equals 15 residues. CDR3: CASSPRNLENTEAFF. The CDR3 nucleotides read TGTGCCAGCAGCCCACGCAACCTAGAGAACACTGAAGCTTTCTTT.

The chain combines TRBV7-3 with TRBJ2-1; 7 bases fit TRBD1. Trimming at V came to 6 bases and at J to 7 bases, leaving 21 bases not matched to a gene. Germline CDR1 reads SGHTA; CDR2 reads FQGTGA. The CDR3 is 18 amino acids. Written as DNA, the CDR3 is TGTGCCAGCAGTCCCCGGGGAACAGGGGCCAGTAGCAGAAATGAGCAGTTCTTC. Its translation: CASSPRGTGASSRNEQFF.

V and J are TRBV25-1 and TRBJ2-7, with 8 bases matching TRBD1. Germline V lookup: CDR1 MGHDK, CDR2 SYGVNS. With 6 bases clipped from V and 3 bases from J, the junction kept 4 bases outside the gene matches. The CDR3 totals 13 residues. The CDR3 region is CASSLGQVYEQYF. CDR3 DNA sequence: TGTGCCAGCAGCCTGGGACAGGTCTACGAGCAGTACTTC.

This sequence joins TRBV30 and TRBJ2-7; 9 bases map to TRBD1. Germline trimming cut 2 bases from V and 7 bases from J; bases unmatched to any gene: 12. The CDR3 contains 15 residues. Germline assignment: CDR1 GTSNPN and CDR2 SVGIG (reference sequence). This CDR3 reads CAWSRAGTGRKEQYF. In DNA form, the CDR3 reads TGTGCCTGGAGTAGAGCCGGGACAGGGCGGAAAGAGCAGTACTTC. The full variable domain, rest sourced from reference TRBV30 and TRBJ2-7, is SQTIHQWPATLVQPVGSPLSLECTVEGTSNPNLYWYRQAAGRGLQLLFYSVGIGQISSEVPQNLSASRPQDRQFILSSKKLLLSDSGFYLCAWSRAGTGRKEQYFGPGTRLTVT.

The V gene is TRBV11-2, the J gene TRBJ1-1; weak D call: TRBD1 (5 bases). The CDR3 covers 14 residues. The V end lost 3 bases, the J end lost 1 base, and 9 bases lay between the germline ends. Germline CDR1 and CDR2: SGHAT and FQNNGV. The CDR3 protein is CASSFAGQNTEAFF. The CDR3 DNA is TGTGCCAGCAGCTTTGCAGGGCAGAACACTGAAGCTTTCTTT.

This chain links TRBV28 with TRBJ2-3; D not resolved. Germline CDR1 and CDR2: MDHEN and SYDVKM. The CDR3 spans 16 residues. The V gene lost 6 bases and the J gene lost 0 bases, with 16 bases spanning the gap. CDR3 in DNA: TGTGCCAGCAGCTCCGCGACATTCGCTAGCACAGATACGCAGTATTTT. Translation gives CASSSATFASTDTQYF.

The rearrangement joins TRBV4-3 to TRBJ1-5; D unclear. Germline V CDR1 and CDR2: LGHNA, YSLEER. The CDR3 length is 15 residues. V lost 0 bases and J 3 bases, leaving 9 bases between the germline ends. Written as DNA, the CDR3 is TGCGCCAGCAGCCAAGATCTGCGGTTCAATCAGCCCCAGCATTTT. Protein product: CASSQDLRFNQPQHF.

This clone was counted only a few times. One end of the junction does not line up with germline, which may come from a read error. This rearrangement joins TRBV7-7 to TRBJ1-6; TRBD1 aligns across 7 bases. The CDR3 has 18 residues. Looked up from germline, CDR1 is SSHAT and CDR2 is FNYEAQ (reference sequence). Here the CDR3 DNA reads TGTGCTAGCAGCTCGGGGTCTAGACAGGGTACCTATAATTCACCCCTCCACTTT. Protein: CASSSGSRQGTYNSPLHF.

This clone was recorded a few times. The V gene is TRBV6-4, the J gene TRBJ2-3; TRBD2 might be the D (6 bases). The CDR3 loop spans 14 amino acids. CDR1 MRHNA and CDR2 SNTAGT come from the germline V gene. Between the trimmed V and J ends, which lost 2 bases and 0 bases, there was a span of 6 bases. The CDR3 reads CASSDGTSTDTQYF. CDR3 DNA: TGTGCCAGCAGTGACGGGACTAGCACAGATACGCAGTATTTT.

This chain joins TRBV5-4 and TRBJ2-7; possible D gene TRBD2, 5 bases. The germline V gene has CDR1 SGHNT and CDR2 YYREEE (reference sequence). The CDR3 is 15 residues long. Trimming removed 2 bases from V and 4 bases from J, with 16 bases in between. Written as DNA, the CDR3 is TGTGCCAGCAGCTTAACCCCGGGGAACACTTACGAGCAGTACTTC. It is translated as CASSLTPGNTYEQYF.

V is TRBV7-2 and J is TRBJ2-5; 15 nucleotides agree with TRBD2. Germline CDR1 is SGHTA and CDR2 is FQGNSA. This CDR3 spans 18 amino acids. V dropped 2 bases and J dropped 5; count of bases not matched to a gene: 9. CDR3 region: CASSLRTSGGALLETQYF. Written as DNA, the CDR3 is TGTGCCAGCAGCTTAAGGACTAGCGGGGGGGCCCTGTTGGAGACCCAGTACTTC.

This chain joins TRBV14 and TRBJ2-2; 7 positions agree with TRBD2. This CDR3 is 16 amino acids long. In germline, CDR1 is SGHDN, CDR2 FVKESK. V was pared by 2 bases and J by 2 bases, with 5 bases of the junction left unmatched. CDR3 in DNA: TGTGCCAGCAGCCAAATAGCGGGTGTAAACACCGGGGAGCTGTTTTTT. Translating gives CASSQIAGVNTGELFF.

This clone was seen more than once but under ten times. The chain couples TRBV29-1 to TRBJ2-7, with TRBD1 as a possible D gene (5 bases). There are 12 residues in the CDR3. V was shortened by 8 bases and J by 6 bases, with 17 bases between the two germline ends. Per germline, CDR1 SQVTM and CDR2 ANQGSEA. CDR3 nucleotide sequence: TGCAGCACTATGCAGGGATTGGGCGAGCAGTACTTC. Amino acid sequence: CSTMQGLGEQYF.